The next 27 T cell receptor beta chains were all read from a single sample in a study of T cell responses to AZD1222 COVID-19 vaccine. TCRdb's copy holds only in-frame clones and misses some; the assay was immunoSEQ multiplex PCR. The top ten hold approximately 3.4% of the sample, which has approximately 140,000 clones, roughly 90% seen once. The source was peripheral blood, collected on day 0 of AZD1222 vaccination. The origin of the receptors is an adult in good health.

The chain is built from TRBV7-9 and TRBJ1-2; 10 nucleotides match TRBD1. Germline loops: CDR1 SEHNR, CDR2 FQNEAQ (reference sequence). There are 15 residues in the CDR3. The V segment lost 6 bases and the J segment 4 bases; nucleotides outside the gene matches: 8. The CDR3 reads CASSGDRGRGYGYTF. The CDR3 coding sequence is TGTGCCAGCAGTGGTGACAGGGGGCGCGGCTATGGCTACACCTTC.

V gene TRBV5-6 combines with J gene TRBJ1-2, with a possible D match to TRBD1 (6 bases). In germline, CDR1 is SGHDT, CDR2 YYEEEE. The CDR3 sequence is 14 residues long. Trimming removed 0 bases at V and 4 bases at J, with 10 bases between. CDR3 sequence: CASSLGQEIYGYTF. Written as DNA, the CDR3 is TGTGCCAGCAGCTTGGGACAGGAAATCTATGGCTACACCTTC.

The chain recombines TRBV5-8 with TRBJ2-7, with TRBD1 matching 11 bases. V lost 7 bases and J lost 5; bases outside the gene matches: 2. The CDR3 runs to 12 residues. CDR1 SGHTS and CDR2 YDEGEE come from the germline V gene. The CDR3 region is CASPGQGDEQYF. DNA for the CDR3: TGTGCCAGCCCGGGACAGGGGGACGAGCAGTACTTC. Combining the CDR3 with reference TRBV5-8 and TRBJ2-7 gives the whole variable domain EAGVTQSPTHLIKTRGQQATLRCSPISGHTSVYWYQQALGLGLQFLLWYDEGEERNRGNFPPRFSGRQFPNYSSELNVNALELEDSALYLCASPGQGDEQYFGPGTRLTVT.

This clone has just one count. This rearrangement joins TRBV6-9 to TRBJ2-2; D uncertain. V gave up 7 bases and J gave up 2 bases, with 2 bases separating them. CDR1 and CDR2 (germline): MNHGY, SVAAGI. The CDR3 sequence is 11 residues long. As DNA, the CDR3 is TGTGCCAGCACAAACACCGGGGAGCTGTTTTTT. Translation gives CASTNTGELFF.

The chain couples TRBV5-4 to TRBJ2-3; possible D gene TRBD2, 6 bases. This CDR3 contains 13 residues. V was clipped by 5 bases and J by 4 bases, with 11 bases between them. The V gene's germline CDR1 is SGHNT and CDR2 YYREEE (reference sequence). CDR3 in amino acids: CASSLSGADTQYF. The CDR3, as DNA: TGTGCCAGCAGTCTTAGCGGCGCAGATACGCAGTATTTT. Based on the CDR3 plus reference TRBV5-4 and TRBJ2-3, the full variable domain is ETGVTQSPTHLIKTRGQQVTLRCSSQSGHNTVSWYQQALGQGPQFIFQYYREEENGRGNFPPRFSGLQFPNYSSELNVNALELDDSALYLCASSLSGADTQYFGPGTRLTVL.

The chain combines TRBV14 with TRBJ1-5; no clear D gene. V lost 2 bases and J lost 4, with 3 bases in between. This CDR3 is 12 amino acids long. The germline V gene has CDR1 SGHDN and CDR2 FVKESK. CDR3: CASSQQNQPQHF. The CDR3 DNA is TGTGCCAGCAGCCAACAAAATCAGCCCCAGCATTTT. Filled out from reference TRBV14 and TRBJ1-5, the complete variable domain reads EAGVTQFPSHSVIEKGQTVTLRCDPISGHDNLYWYRRVMGKEIKFLLHFVKESKQDESGMPNNRFLAERTGGTYSTLKVQPAELEDSGVYFCASSQQNQPQHFGDGTRLSIL.

The chain couples TRBV28 to TRBJ2-7; TRBD1 is a possible D gene (6 bases). Trimming removed 5 bases from V and 2 bases from J, with 16 bases in between. Germline V gene lookup returns CDR1 MDHEN and CDR2 SYDVKM. This CDR3 spans 15 amino acids. CDR3 residues: CASSPPYGQTYEQYF. CDR3 bases: TGTGCCAGCAGTCCTCCCTATGGACAGACCTACGAGCAGTACTTC.

V and J are TRBV19 and TRBJ2-1; 8 bases agree with TRBD2. Germline CDR1 is LNHDA and CDR2 is SQIVND (reference sequence). The V gene end was trimmed by 0 bases and the J gene end by 6 bases; junction bases not matched to a gene: 4. The CDR3 spans 15 residues. The DNA for the CDR3 is TGTGCCAGTAGTATAGAAGCGGGAGTACGCAATGAGCAGTTCTTC. Protein: CASSIEAGVRNEQFF.

The chain is built from TRBV27 and TRBJ2-3; 7 bases are shared with TRBD2. This CDR3 has 14 amino acids. CDR1 MNHEY and CDR2 SMNVEV come from the germline V gene (reference sequence). With V trimmed by 3 bases and J by 2 bases, 2 bases remained unmatched. DNA for the CDR3: TGTGCCAGCAGTTTGGGACTACTCACAGATACGCAGTATTTT. Amino acid sequence: CASSLGLLTDTQYF.

A single count supports this clone. The gene calls are TRBV6-5 and TRBJ1-3; D is unresolved. This CDR3 spans 13 amino acids. The V gene's germline CDR1 is MNHEY and CDR2 SVGAGI. V was shortened by 10 bases and J by 0 bases, with 10 bases between the two germline ends. CDR3 DNA: TGTGCCACCGATATCCTCTCTGGAAACACCATATATTTT. This codes for CATDILSGNTIYF.

J is TRBJ1-6 and V is TRBV7-2; 8 bases agree with TRBD1. The germline V gene has CDR1 SGHTA and CDR2 FQGNSA. Trimming took 3 bases from V and 5 from J; bases not matched to a gene: 6. The CDR3 is 16 amino acids. Here the CDR3 reads CASSLTGETNNSPLHF. Here the CDR3 DNA reads TGTGCCAGCAGCTTGACAGGGGAAACTAATAATTCACCCCTCCACTTT.

The chain recombines TRBV5-1 with TRBJ2-3, with a weak D call TRBD2 (6 bases). CDR1 is SGHRS and CDR2 is YFSETQ in the germline V gene. Trimming pared 5 bases from V and 0 bases from J, leaving 10 bases between. The CDR3 extends over 14 amino acids. The CDR3 nucleotides read TGCGCCAGCAGATATAGCGGAAGCACAGATACGCAGTATTTT. This encodes CASRYSGSTDTQYF.

This clone was recorded a few times. The genes are TRBV19 and TRBJ1-2; the D gene is possibly TRBD1 (5 bases). The length of the CDR3 is 15 residues. Trimming cost V 5 bases and J 0 bases, with 13 bases left between them. CDR1 LNHDA and CDR2 SQIVND come from the germline V gene (reference sequence). This CDR3 is CASSGWGRSNYGYTF. CDR3 nucleotide sequence: TGTGCCAGTAGTGGCTGGGGCCGATCTAACTATGGCTACACCTTC.

The chain recombines TRBV7-8 with TRBJ1-3; D gene unclear. The CDR3 contains 14 residues. Germline assignment: CDR1 SGHVS and CDR2 FQNEAQ. The V end was cut by 4 bases, the J end by 3 bases, with 10 bases between. The CDR3 loop is CASSSPPGGNTIYF. In nucleotides, the CDR3 is TGTGCCAGCAGCTCACCACCAGGTGGAAACACCATATATTTT.

The CDR3 here is CASSSTTSGDYEQYF. The CDR3 nucleotides read TGTGCCAGCAGCTCCACGACTAGCGGAGACTACGAGCAGTACTTC. The chain carries TRBV5-6 and TRBJ2-7; TRBD2 matches at 9 bases. The CDR3 contains 15 residues. The V gene end was trimmed by 3 bases and the J gene end by 3 bases; junction bases not matched to a gene: 7. The germline V gene encodes CDR1 SGHDT and CDR2 YYEEEE.

This clone was seen a handful of times. The chain has TRBV7-2 and TRBJ2-3; a possible D gene is TRBD2 (5 bases). Trimming stripped 6 bases from V and 0 bases from J, with 13 bases between. The CDR3 has 15 amino acids. Germline V gene lookup returns CDR1 SGHTA and CDR2 FQGNSA. The CDR3 sequence: CASRAGGTSTDTQYF. The CDR3 DNA sequence: TGTGCCAGCAGAGCAGGAGGCACTAGCACAGATACGCAGTATTTT.

This clone was picked up one time. The chain couples TRBV30 to TRBJ2-7; 8 bases agree with TRBD1. V dropped 0 bases and J dropped 2; count of bases not matched to a gene: 6. This CDR3 is built from 15 residues. Germline lookup yields CDR1 GTSNPN and CDR2 SVGIG (reference sequence). CDR3 sequence reads: CAWSVGGTGPYEQYF. Here the CDR3 DNA reads TGTGCCTGGAGTGTTGGGGGGACAGGACCCTACGAGCAGTACTTC.

The genes are TRBV12-3 or TRBV12-4 and TRBJ2-7; the D is unclear. The length of the CDR3 is 11 residues. V was cut by 2 bases and J by 4 bases, with 3 bases left in between. CDR3 loop: CASSLLYEQYF. The CDR3, as DNA: TGTGCCAGCAGTTTACTATACGAGCAGTACTTC.

The chain has TRBV7-7 and TRBJ2-1; 15 nucleotides agree with TRBD2. Trimming took 1 base from V and 7 from J; bases not matched to a gene: 2. CDR3 length equals 16 residues. Germline assignment: CDR1 SSHAT and CDR2 FNYEAQ (reference sequence). The CDR3 DNA reads as TGTGCCAGCAGCTTAGGAGGGACTAGCGGGAGGAATGAGCAGTTCTTC. Protein sequence: CASSLGGTSGRNEQFF.

The chain uses TRBV14 and TRBJ2-7, with 12 bases identical to TRBD1. Germline assignment: CDR1 SGHDN and CDR2 FVKESK. Unmatched junction bases numbered 4, after V lost 7 bases and J lost 6 bases. The CDR3 sequence is 13 residues long. CDR3 DNA sequence: TGTGCCAGCACCCGGGACAGGGGGCTCGAGCAGTACTTC. Amino acid sequence: CASTRDRGLEQYF. Combining the CDR3 with reference TRBV14 and TRBJ2-7 gives the whole variable domain EAGVTQFPSHSVIEKGQTVTLRCDPISGHDNLYWYRRVMGKEIKFLLHFVKESKQDESGMPNNRFLAERTGGTYSTLKVQPAELEDSGVYFCASTRDRGLEQYFGPGTRLTVT.

The V call is TRBV11-1, the J call TRBJ2-5; 10 nucleotides agree with TRBD2. V shed 4 bases and J 5 bases; nucleotides not matched to a gene: 7. This CDR3 has 15 amino acids. Per germline, CDR1 SGHAT and CDR2 FQDESV (reference sequence). As DNA, the CDR3 is TGTGCCAGCAGCTCCCTCCTAGCGGGAGAGGAGACCCAGTACTTC. It is translated as CASSSLLAGEETQYF.

The chain links TRBV7-2 to TRBJ1-2, with TRBD1 matching over 7 bases. Unmatched junction bases numbered 9, after V lost 5 bases and J lost 6 bases. The CDR3 extends over 14 amino acids. Germline V gene data show CDR1 as SGHTA and CDR2 as FQGNSA. The CDR3 protein is CASSPRTTGDGYTF. The CDR3 DNA is TGTGCCAGCAGCCCGAGGACCACAGGGGATGGCTACACCTTC.

This clone was counted once. The V call is TRBV7-2, the J call TRBJ1-2; 7 bases map to TRBD1. The CDR3 totals 14 residues. Germline-derived CDR1 and CDR2 are SGHTA and FQGNSA. With V trimmed by 0 bases and J by 8 bases, 6 bases remained unmatched. The CDR3 DNA follows: TGTGCCAGCAGCTTAGCAGGGGGCGCGGGAGGCTACACCTTC. Translation: CASSLAGGAGGYTF. Variable domain in full (rest from reference TRBV7-2 and TRBJ1-2): GAGVSQSPSNKVTEKGKDVELRCDPISGHTALYWYRQSLGQGLEFLIYFQGNSAPDKSGLPSDRFSAERTGGSVSTLTIQRTQQEDSAVYLCASSLAGGAGGYTFGSGTRLTVV.

The CDR3, as DNA: TGTGCCAGCAGCTTATTTGATTGGCTAGCGGGATCCCATGAGCAGTTCTTC. It translates to CASSLFDWLAGSHEQFF. V gene TRBV7-9 combines with J gene TRBJ2-1; TRBD2 matches 9 bases. The germline CDR1 and CDR2 sequences are SEHNR and FQNEAQ (reference sequence). V shed 2 bases and J 8 bases; nucleotides not matched to a gene: 13. This CDR3 has 17 amino acids.

This clone was seen a single time. This chain links TRBV4-3 with TRBJ1-2; D is possibly TRBD1 (5 bases). Germline V gives CDR1 LGHNA, CDR2 YSLEER. The CDR3 has 17 residues. The V gene lost 4 bases and the J gene lost 1 base, with 19 bases spanning the gap. The CDR3 DNA sequence: TGCGCCAGCAGCCCAGCAGCCTCCCCGAGGGGTAACTATGGCTACACCTTC. Translating it yields CASSPAASPRGNYGYTF.

This clone was seen only once. The chain joins TRBV4-2 to TRBJ1-3; D is unresolved. This CDR3 comprises 17 residues. Trimming removed 0 bases from V and 0 bases from J, with 12 bases in between. Germline CDR1 LGHNA, CDR2 YNFKEQ. The CDR3 DNA reads as TGTGCCAGCAGCCAAGATATGGGCCAGCCCTCTGGAAACACCATATATTTT. This codes for CASSQDMGQPSGNTIYF.

The V gene is TRBV27, the J gene TRBJ2-1; 8 positions match TRBD2. The germline V gene has CDR1 MNHEY and CDR2 SMNVEV (reference sequence). V lost 3 bases and J lost 7; bases outside the gene matches: 8. The CDR3 covers 15 residues. The CDR3 sequence: CASSLGGTRLNEQFF. The CDR3 bases are TGTGCCAGCAGTTTGGGGGGGACTAGGTTAAATGAGCAGTTCTTC.